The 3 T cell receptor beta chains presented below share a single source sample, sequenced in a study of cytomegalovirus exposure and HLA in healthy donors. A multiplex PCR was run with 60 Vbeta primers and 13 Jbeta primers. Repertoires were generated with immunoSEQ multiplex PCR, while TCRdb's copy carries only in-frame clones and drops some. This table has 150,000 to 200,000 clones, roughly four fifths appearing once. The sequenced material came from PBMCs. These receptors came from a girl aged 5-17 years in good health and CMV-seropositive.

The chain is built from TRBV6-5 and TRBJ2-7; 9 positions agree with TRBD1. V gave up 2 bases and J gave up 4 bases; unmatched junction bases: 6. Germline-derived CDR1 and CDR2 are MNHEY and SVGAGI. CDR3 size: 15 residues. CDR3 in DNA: TGTGCCAGCAGTTACGGTTCGGGACAGGGATACGAGCAGTACTTC. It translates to CASSYGSGQGYEQYF.

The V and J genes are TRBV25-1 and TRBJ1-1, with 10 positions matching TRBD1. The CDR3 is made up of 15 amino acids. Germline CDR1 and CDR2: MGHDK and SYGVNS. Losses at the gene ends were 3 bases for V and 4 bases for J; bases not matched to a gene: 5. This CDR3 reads CASSEPRQGATEAFF. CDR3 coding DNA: TGTGCCAGCAGTGAGCCTCGACAGGGGGCCACTGAAGCTTTCTTT. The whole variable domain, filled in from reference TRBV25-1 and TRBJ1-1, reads EADIYQTPRYLVIGTGKKITLECSQTMGHDKMYWYQQDPGMELHLIHYSYGVNSTEKGDLSSESTVSRIRTEHFPLTLESARPSHTSQYLCASSEPRQGATEAFFGQGTRLTVV.

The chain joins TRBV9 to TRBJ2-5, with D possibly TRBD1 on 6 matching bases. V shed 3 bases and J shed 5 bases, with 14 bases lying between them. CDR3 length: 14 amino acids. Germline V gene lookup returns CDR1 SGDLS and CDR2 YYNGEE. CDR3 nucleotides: TGTGCCAGCAGCGAGGGGGTAGTTAAGGAGACCCAGTACTTC. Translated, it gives CASSEGVVKETQYF.